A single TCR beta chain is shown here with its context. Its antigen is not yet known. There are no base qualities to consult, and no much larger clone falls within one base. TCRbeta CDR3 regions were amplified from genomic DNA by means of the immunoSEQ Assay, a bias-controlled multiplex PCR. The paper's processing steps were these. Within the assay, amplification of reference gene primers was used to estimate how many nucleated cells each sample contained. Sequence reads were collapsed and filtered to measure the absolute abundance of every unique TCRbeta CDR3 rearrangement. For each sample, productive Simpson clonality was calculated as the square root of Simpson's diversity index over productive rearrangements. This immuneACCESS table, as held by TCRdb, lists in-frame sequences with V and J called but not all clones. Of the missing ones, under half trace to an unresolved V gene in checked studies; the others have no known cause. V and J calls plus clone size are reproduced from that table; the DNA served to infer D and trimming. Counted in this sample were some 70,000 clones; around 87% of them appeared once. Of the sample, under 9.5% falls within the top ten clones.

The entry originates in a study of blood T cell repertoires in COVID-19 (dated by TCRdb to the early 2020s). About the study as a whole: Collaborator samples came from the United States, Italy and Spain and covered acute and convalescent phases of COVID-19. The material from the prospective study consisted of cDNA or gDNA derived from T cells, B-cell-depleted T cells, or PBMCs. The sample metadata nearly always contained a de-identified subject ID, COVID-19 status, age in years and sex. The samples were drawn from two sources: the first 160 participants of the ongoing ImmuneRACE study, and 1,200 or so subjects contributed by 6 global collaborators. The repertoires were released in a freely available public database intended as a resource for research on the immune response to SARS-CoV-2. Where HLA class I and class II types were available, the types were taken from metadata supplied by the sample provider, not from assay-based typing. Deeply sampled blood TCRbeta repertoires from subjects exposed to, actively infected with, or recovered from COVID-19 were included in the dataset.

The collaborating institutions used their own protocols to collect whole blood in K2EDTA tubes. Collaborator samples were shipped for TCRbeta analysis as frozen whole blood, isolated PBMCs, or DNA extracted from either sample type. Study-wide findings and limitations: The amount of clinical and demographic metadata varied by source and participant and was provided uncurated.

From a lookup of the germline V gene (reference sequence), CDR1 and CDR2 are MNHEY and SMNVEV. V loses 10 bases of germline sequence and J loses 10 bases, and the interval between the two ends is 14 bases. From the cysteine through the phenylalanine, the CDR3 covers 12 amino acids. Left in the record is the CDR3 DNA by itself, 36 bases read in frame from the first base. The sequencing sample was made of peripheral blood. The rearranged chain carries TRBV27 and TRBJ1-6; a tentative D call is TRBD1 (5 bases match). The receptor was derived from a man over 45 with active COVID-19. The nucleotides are TGTGCCACCACCGATCACAGGTCACCCCTCCACTTT. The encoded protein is CATTDHRSPLHF.